Below, one T cell receptor beta chain is given with its context. What it binds is not known. The sequence runs out 3 residues before the end of the CDR3; the remainder is reconstructed from the germline J gene. This CDR3 has 13 amino acids. In germline, CDR1 is SGHRS, CDR2 YFSETQ. Trimming at V came to 1 base and at J to 6 bases, leaving 4 bases not matched to a gene. Unstimulated Tregs (CD4+CD25+CD127-) and CD4+CD25- non-Tregs were sorted from PBMCs. These data originate in a study of Tregs in tolerant kidney transplant recipients. Turning to the study itself: Related graft donors supplied nonmyeloablative bone marrow transplants, and mixed chimerism was transient.

The table came from immunoSEQ multiplex PCR; TCRdb's copy has only in-frame clones and leaves some out. Found here are approximately 30,000 clones; the top ten clones hold over 13%. Study-level results: Donor-specific Treg expansion exceeded global Treg expansion in tolerant patients, suggesting antigen drive. Some patients' samples used different primers over time, so nucleotide sequences weren't comparable.

The material was CD8+ T cells from blood, obtained before the transplant. The chain carries TRBV5-1 and TRBJ2-7; TRBD1 agrees at 7 bases. This receptor was obtained from a human donor who received a combined kidney and bone marrow transplant. The CDR3 sequence is CASSLTGASEQYF. CDR3 DNA (partial): TGCGCCAGCAGCTTGACAGGGGCCTCCGAG.